These 15 T cell receptor beta chains were all obtained from the same sample, sequenced in a study of spatial heterogeneity in lung cancer. TCRdb processed the 5' RACE reads anew with MiXCR; each CDR3 protein has one entry. The data hold some 46,000 distinct CDR3 sequences, with about an eighth observed a single time. The time point here: blood at routine non-recurrence follow-up after resection. Specimen: PBMCs, collected at follow-up. The receptors stem from a male donor with early-stage non-small cell lung cancer.

The sample holds many counts of this clonotype. The CDR3 protein is CASSFVRGAYTDTQYF. Here the CDR3 DNA reads TGTGCCAGCAGTTTCGTGCGGGGGGCCTACACAGATACGCAGTATTTT. The V gene is TRBV28, the J gene TRBJ2-3; TRBD2 aligns across 8 bases. The CDR3 sequence is 16 residues long. The junction had 7 bases not matched to a gene; V was cut back by 3 bases and J by 2 bases. The germline gives CDR1 MDHEN, CDR2 SYDVKM.

This clonotype appeared many times. V gene TRBV6-5 combines with J gene TRBJ1-6; D gene unclear. The length of the CDR3 is 17 residues. Germline loops: CDR1 MNHEY, CDR2 SVGAGI. Trimming stripped 0 bases from V and 10 bases from J, with 19 bases between. For the CDR3, the DNA is TGTGCCAGCAGTTACTCGATATCCGAGGCGGCGAGCTCACCCCTCCACTTT. Translation gives CASSYSISEAASSPLHF.

This clonotype was seen a few times. The chain carries TRBV5-1 and TRBJ1-4; the D gene is possibly TRBD1 (6 bases). This CDR3 contains 15 residues. Looked up from germline, CDR1 is SGHRS and CDR2 is YFSETQ. V shed 6 bases and J shed 0 bases, with 12 bases lying between them. The CDR3 region is CASTPDSPTNEKLFF. The CDR3 region has the DNA TGCGCCAGCACTCCGGACAGCCCAACTAATGAAAAACTGTTTTTT.

The chain is built from TRBV7-2 and TRBJ2-7, with 9 bases lining up with TRBD1. The CDR3 spans 14 residues. Germline V gives CDR1 SGHTA, CDR2 FQGNSA. J lost 2 bases, V lost 5 bases, and 4 bases had no gene match. The CDR3 coding sequence is TGTGCCAGCAGCCCCAGGACAGGGGCCTACGAGCAGTACTTC. Encoded protein: CASSPRTGAYEQYF. Full variable domain (rest looked up from reference TRBV7-2 and TRBJ2-7): GAGVSQSPSNKVTEKGKDVELRCDPISGHTALYWYRQSLGQGLEFLIYFQGNSAPDKSGLPSDRFSAERTGGSVSTLTIQRTQQEDSAVYLCASSPRTGAYEQYFGPGTRLTVT.

The chain recombines TRBV7-2 with TRBJ2-1; D not resolved. The length of the CDR3 is 12 residues. Looked up from germline, CDR1 is SGHTA and CDR2 is FQGNSA. Trimming cost V 2 bases and J 7 bases, with 6 bases left between them. CDR3 in amino acids: CASSLSRNEQFF. CDR3 DNA sequence: TGTGCCAGCAGCTTAAGTAGAAATGAGCAGTTCTTC.

Many counts were recorded for this clonotype. This chain joins TRBV7-2 and TRBJ1-5; D gene ambiguous. Germline V gene lookup returns CDR1 SGHTA and CDR2 FQGNSA. With 2 bases removed from V and 6 bases from J, the gap between germline ends came to 14 bases. This CDR3 is built from 15 residues. As DNA, the CDR3 is TGTGCCAGCAGCTTAAGAGGTCAGGTCGGTCAGCCCCAGCATTTT. It codes for CASSLRGQVGQPQHF.

This clonotype was seen a few times. The chain combines TRBV7-9 with TRBJ2-3; TRBD2 might be the D (5 bases). CDR3 length equals 13 residues. Germline V gene sequence: CDR1 SEHNR, CDR2 FQNEAQ (reference sequence). Trimming cost V 6 bases and J 4 bases, with 11 bases left between them. The CDR3 sequence is CASSPRRADTQYF. CDR3 nucleotide sequence: TGTGCCAGCAGTCCCCGGCGGGCAGATACGCAGTATTTT.

This clonotype was observed many times. The rearrangement links TRBV12-3 or TRBV12-4 to TRBJ1-1; TRBD1 agrees at 12 bases. This CDR3 comprises 15 residues. V lost 6 bases, J lost 4 bases, and 6 bases stayed unmatched. In DNA form, the CDR3 reads TGTGCCAGCAGCACCGGGACAGGGGGCCGCACTGAAGCTTTCTTT. It translates to CASSTGTGGRTEAFF.

This clonotype was recorded a few times. The V call is TRBV30, the J call TRBJ2-1, with no clear D. The CDR3 has 13 residues. Trimming left V 8 bases short and J 1 base short, with 12 bases between. From germline, CDR1 is GTSNPN and CDR2 SVGIG (reference sequence). In DNA form, the CDR3 reads TGTGCCGGAATTAGCAATTCCTACAATGAGCAGTTCTTC. The encoded protein is CAGISNSYNEQFF.

This clonotype was detected many times. This chain connects TRBV18 to TRBJ2-1; maybe TRBD1 (5 bases). The germline V gene has CDR1 KGHSH and CDR2 LQKENI. The CDR3 runs to 15 residues. Trimming shortened V by 0 bases and J by 2 bases, and 8 bases separated the two germline ends. The CDR3 loop reads CASSPPDKTYNEQFF. The CDR3 region has the DNA TGTGCCAGCTCACCACCGGACAAGACCTACAATGAGCAGTTCTTC.

The chain links TRBV11-2 to TRBJ2-1; D remains unclear. Trimming removed 5 bases from V and 7 bases from J, with 18 bases in between. This CDR3 has 15 residues. Germline V gives CDR1 SGHAT, CDR2 FQNNGV. The CDR3 DNA follows: TGTGCCAGCAGCCATGATGTCCCCGCGAGGAATGAGCAGTTCTTC. Translated, it gives CASSHDVPARNEQFF.

This clonotype was observed many times. The chain joins TRBV29-1 to TRBJ1-1, with D unresolved. CDR1 is SQVTM and CDR2 is ANQGSEA in the germline V gene. V gave up 3 bases and J gave up 1 base, with 12 bases separating them. The CDR3 has 14 amino acids. For the CDR3, the DNA is TGCAGCGTTGAGAAGACAAGACCGAACACTGAAGCTTTCTTT. Translated, it gives CSVEKTRPNTEAFF.

This sequence joins TRBV18 and TRBJ1-1, with 9 bases fitting TRBD1. This CDR3 is 13 amino acids long. J gave up 4 bases and V 8 bases, and 5 bases lay outside the gene matches. Germline loops: CDR1 KGHSH, CDR2 LQKENI. The CDR3 region is CASLTGGRTEAFF. In nucleotides, the CDR3 is TGTGCCAGCCTCACAGGGGGCCGCACTGAAGCTTTCTTT.

This clonotype has at least ten counts. V gene TRBV12-3 or TRBV12-4 combines with J gene TRBJ2-3; D could derive from TRBD1 or TRBD2 (5 bases each). The germline V and J ends were trimmed by 7 bases and 2 bases, with 16 bases remaining between them. There are 15 residues in the CDR3. CDR3 protein: CASISGPLPTDTQYF. The CDR3 DNA follows: TGTGCCAGCATCTCGGGACCCCTACCCACAGATACGCAGTATTTT.

On this clonotype: The junction does not match germline at one end; this may be a read error. The chain is built from TRBV7-9 and TRBJ2-5, with 7 bases aligning to TRBD2. This CDR3 is 16 amino acids long. Germline V CDR1 and CDR2: SEHNR, FQNEAQ (reference sequence). The CDR3 reads CASSLAPLAEQVTQYF. CDR3 DNA: TGTGCCAGCAGCTTAGCGCCGCTAGCGGAACAAGTGACCCAGTACTTC.